This T cell receptor beta chain derives from a study of cytomegalovirus exposure and HLA in healthy donors. Points from the study as a whole: The study designated roughly 160 TCR beta chains cytomegalovirus-associated.

Comments on this clone: Its antigen is unidentified.

TCRdb's table, derived via immunoSEQ multiplex PCR, lists solely in-frame clones and lacks some. Among hundreds of thousands of clones listed, roughly 84% were seen once. The V gene's germline CDR1 is MGHRA and CDR2 YSYEKL. The V end lost 4 bases, the J end lost 1 base, and 16 bases lay between the germline ends. This CDR3 has 16 residues. V gene TRBV4-1 combines with J gene TRBJ1-1, with D hard to call. Source material: PBMCs. This receptor was obtained from a man between 18 and 35 years old in good health and CMV-seropositive. CDR3 sequence reads: CASSRSDPRGNTEAFF. In DNA, the CDR3 is TGCGCCAGCAGCCGGAGCGACCCTCGGGGGAACACTGAAGCTTTCTTT.